These 2 T cell receptor beta chains were sequenced from one sample in a study of blood T cell repertoires in COVID-19. Profiled with immunoSEQ multiplex PCR; TCRdb holds only in-frame clones, not every one. The data hold over 85,000 clones, with about nine tenths observed a single time. Sequenced sample: peripheral blood. The receptor source for this set is a woman between 45 and 65 years old with COVID-19, enrolled during active disease.

The chain is built from TRBV9 and TRBJ2-2, with 9 bases identical to TRBD1. Germline CDR1 and CDR2: SGDLS and YYNGEE. Trimming removed 10 bases from V and 3 bases from J; junction bases left unmatched: 7. This CDR3 region has 14 residues. The CDR3 DNA is TGTGCCTCTCGACGACAGGGGGACACCGGGGAGCTGTTTTTT. This sequence encodes CASRRQGDTGELFF.

This clone was found once. V usage is TRBV18 and J usage is TRBJ2-7; maybe TRBD2 (6 bases). This CDR3 has 12 residues. V was trimmed by 2 bases and J by 9 bases, leaving 11 bases between them. CDR1 is KGHSH, CDR2 LQKENI, per germline. CDR3 bases: TGTGCCAGCTCACCAGAGGAGGGTAGGCAGTACTTC. Translated, it gives CASSPEEGRQYF.